The rows below give T cell receptor beta chains drawn from one sample of a study of Ad26.COV2.S vaccination and SARS-CoV-2 variants. TCRdb keeps only in-frame clones here, not all; method: immunoSEQ multiplex PCR. The sample gives 400,000 to 500,000 clones, 80% to 90% of which show up once; 2.5% is in the top ten. The starting material was peripheral blood, obtained in a trial of Ad26.COV2.S vaccine versus placebo. These receptors came from a person between 18 and 65 years old who received the Ad26.COV2.S COVID-19 vaccine or a placebo. The CDR3 runs from the conserved cysteine through the conserved F or W. Fields, in order: J gene, V gene, D gene, clone size, CDR3 protein, CDR3 DNA. The D gene is left open where the match is weak. Size tells how often a clone was seen (once, few, many) or the class of an expanded clone, and some rows leave it out.

>TRBJ2-3|TRBV5-1|.|.
CASSTQLGSTDTQYF
TGCGCCAGCAGCACACAACTCGGCAGCACAGATACGCAGTATTTT
>TRBJ1-5|TRBV28|.|many
CASSLPGAYQPQHF
TGTGCCAGCAGTTTACCGGGAGCGTATCAGCCCCAGCATTTT
>TRBJ1-2|TRBV14|TRBD1|.
CASSPDRVNGYTF
TGTGCCAGCAGCCCAGACAGGGTTAATGGCTACACCTTC
>TRBJ2-2|TRBV3-1/TRBV3-2|.|.
CASSQAGADTGELFF
TGTGCCAGCAGCCAGGCTGGGGCGGACACCGGGGAGCTGTTTTTT
>TRBJ2-5|TRBV4-1|.|.
CASRGLAQETQYF
TGCGCCAGCAGGGGGTTGGCGCAAGAGACCCAGTACTTC
>TRBJ1-2|TRBV28|.|.
CASSPRSAGYTF
TGTGCCAGCAGCCCAAGATCCGCCGGCTACACCTTC
>TRBJ1-2|TRBV28|.|.
CASSFRNWGTYGYTF
TGTGCCAGCAGTTTTAGAAACTGGGGTACCTATGGCTACACCTTC
>TRBJ1-2|TRBV28|TRBD1|.
CASSGGQGEGYTF
TGTGCCAGCAGTGGGGGACAGGGGGAAGGCTACACCTTC
>TRBJ1-5|TRBV3-1/TRBV3-2|TRBD1|.
CASSVGQFQPQHF
TGTGCCAGCAGCGTGGGACAGTTCCAGCCCCAGCATTTT
>TRBJ2-4|TRBV24-1|.|.
CATEQLAKNIQYF
TGTGCCACCGAACAGCTAGCCAAAAACATTCAGTACTTC
>TRBJ2-1|TRBV5-1|.|.
CASNPRPENNEQFF
TGCGCCAGCAACCCCCGGCCCGAAAACAATGAGCAGTTCTTC
>TRBJ2-1|TRBV5-4|.|.
CASSSSLGGEQFF
TGTGCCAGCAGCTCCTCGTTAGGGGGTGAGCAGTTCTTC
>TRBJ1-2|TRBV14|.|few
CASSQDDRMYGYTF
TGTGCCAGCAGCCAAGATGATAGAATGTATGGCTACACCTTC
>TRBJ2-3|TRBV18|.|.
CASSTNTLGSTDTQYF
TGTGCCAGCTCAACCAATACTCTGGGGAGCACAGATACGCAGTATTTT
>TRBJ2-1|TRBV3-1/TRBV3-2|TRBD1|.
CASSQEWGTGLDEQFF
TGTGCCAGCAGCCAAGAATGGGGGACAGGACTTGACGAGCAGTTCTTC
>TRBJ2-1|TRBV7-2|.|.
CASSLGRVSWVYNEQFF
TGTGCCAGCAGCTTAGGGAGGGTATCATGGGTCTACAATGAGCAGTTCTTC
>TRBJ1-1|TRBV11-2|.|.
CASSLGTRAGENTEAFF
TGTGCCAGCAGCTTAGGCACTAGGGCGGGTGAGAACACTGAAGCTTTCTTT
>TRBJ2-1|TRBV11-3|TRBD2|.
CASSFQREGNEQFF
TGTGCCAGCAGCTTCCAGCGGGAGGGTAATGAGCAGTTCTTC
>TRBJ2-7|TRBV6-2/TRBV6-3|.|.
CASSYPITPGVLPSYEQYF
TGTGCCAGCAGTTACCCTATCACCCCGGGGGTCCTACCCTCCTACGAGCAGTACTTC
>TRBJ2-1|TRBV10-3|TRBD1|.
CAIRDTGGEQFF
TGTGCCATCAGGGATACAGGGGGCGAGCAGTTCTTC
>TRBJ2-1|TRBV5-4|.|.
CASTNRLPLAIDEQFF
TGTGCCAGCACCAACCGGCTTCCTCTAGCCATCGATGAGCAGTTCTTC
>TRBJ1-2|TRBV7-8|TRBD1|.
CASSAWGQGAFGYTF
TGTGCCAGCAGCGCATGGGGACAGGGGGCGTTTGGCTACACCTTC
>TRBJ2-7|TRBV11-1|.|.
CASSLVTESYEQYF
TGTGCCAGCAGCTTAGTCACGGAGTCCTACGAGCAGTACTTC
>TRBJ2-3|TRBV10-3|.|.
CAISELGSDTQYF
TGTGCCATCAGTGAGTTAGGGTCGGATACGCAGTATTTT
>TRBJ2-1|TRBV18|.|.
CASSPTVYEQFF
TGTGCCAGCTCTCCGACAGTGTATGAGCAGTTCTTC
>TRBJ2-1|TRBV20-1|.|.
CSAKDNEQFF
TGCAGTGCTAAAGACAATGAGCAGTTCTTC
>TRBJ2-2|TRBV28|.|.
CASSFGLPIDLTGELFF
TGTGCCAGCAGTTTTGGTTTACCTATAGACCTTACCGGGGAGCTGTTTTTT
>TRBJ2-3|TRBV14|.|.
CASSPRSLRVLTDTQYF
TGTGCCAGCAGCCCACGAAGCCTGAGGGTCCTCACAGATACGCAGTATTTT
>TRBJ2-5|TRBV5-4|.|.
CASSLAMGDQETQYF
TGTGCCAGCAGCTTGGCGATGGGGGATCAAGAGACCCAGTACTTC
>TRBJ1-4|TRBV9|.|once
CASSVELAGVGKLFF
TGTGCCAGCAGCGTAGAGTTGGCAGGGGTTGGAAAACTGTTTTTT
>TRBJ1-2|TRBV5-1|TRBD1|once
CASSVGRTGTSYGYTF
TGCGCCAGCAGCGTTGGAAGGACAGGGACGAGCTATGGCTACACCTTC
>TRBJ2-7|TRBV7-9|.|.
CASSPLGWSYEQYF
TGTGCCAGCAGCCCACTGGGGTGGTCCTACGAGCAGTACTTC
>TRBJ1-2|TRBV18|.|.
CASSPSGDGYTF
TGTGCCAGCTCACCTAGCGGGGACGGCTACACCTTC
>TRBJ1-2|TRBV18|TRBD1|.
CASSPTGGPYGYTF
TGTGCCAGCTCACCGACAGGGGGCCCCTATGGCTACACCTTC
>TRBJ1-2|TRBV9|TRBD1|.
CASSVGGQANYGYTF
TGTGCCAGCAGCGTAGGGGGACAGGCGAACTATGGCTACACCTTC
>TRBJ2-3|TRBV2|.|.
CASTGGLGTDTQYF
TGTGCCAGCACTGGCGGGTTGGGTACAGATACGCAGTATTTT
>TRBJ2-1|TRBV4-1|.|.
CASSRTRVGADEQFF
TGCGCCAGCAGCCGAACCAGGGTCGGGGCGGATGAGCAGTTCTTC
>TRBJ2-7|TRBV6-6|TRBD1|once
CASSYPGQGFIDEQYF
TGTGCCAGCAGTTACCCCGGACAGGGTTTCATCGACGAGCAGTACTTC
>TRBJ1-1|TRBV3-1/TRBV3-2|.|.
CASSSPHRNTEAFF
TGTGCCAGCAGCTCACCACACCGGAACACTGAAGCTTTCTTT
>TRBJ1-2|TRBV4-1|.|.
CASSHLGPDYGYTF
TGCGCCAGCAGCCATCTTGGACCCGACTATGGCTACACCTTC
>TRBJ2-1|TRBV29-1|.|.
CSVTPDGVGGFF
TGCAGCGTTACCCCGGACGGGGTGGGGGGGTTCTTC
>TRBJ2-3|TRBV20-1|TRBD1|once
CSVYRGDTQYF
TGCAGTGTCTACAGGGGAGATACGCAGTATTTT
>TRBJ1-5|TRBV5-1|.|few
CASSLGPERWDSNQPQHF
TGCGCCAGCAGCCTCGGACCGGAGAGGTGGGATAGCAATCAGCCCCAGCATTTT
>TRBJ1-4|TRBV18|.|.
CASSPPTPPGEKLFF
TGTGCCAGCTCACCTCCCACCCCGCCGGGTGAAAAACTGTTTTTT
>TRBJ1-2|TRBV6-5|.|.
CASRGLRSPHGYTF
TGTGCCAGCAGGGGGCTGAGATCCCCCCATGGCTACACCTTC
>TRBJ1-1|TRBV9|TRBD1|few
CASSVGQGNTEAFF
TGTGCCAGCAGCGTAGGACAGGGGAACACTGAAGCTTTCTTT
>TRBJ2-1|TRBV7-2|.|once
CASSSRPAAEQFF
TGTGCCAGCAGCTCCCGACCCGCCGCGGAGCAGTTCTTC
>TRBJ1-2|TRBV25-1|.|.
CASSEFGRGRGYGYTF
TGTGCCAGCAGTGAATTTGGCCGGGGGCGCGGCTATGGCTACACCTTC
>TRBJ2-1|TRBV7-2|TRBD1|.
CASSSDRAYNEQFF
TGTGCCAGCAGCTCTGACAGGGCCTACAATGAGCAGTTCTTC
>TRBJ1-1|TRBV7-9|.|.
CASSLSRSLGAFF
TGTGCCAGCAGCTTAAGTCGGAGCTTAGGAGCTTTCTTT
>TRBJ1-5|TRBV4-3|.|.
CASSHDRWQPQHF
TGCGCCAGCAGCCACGACCGTTGGCAGCCCCAGCATTTT
>TRBJ2-1|TRBV5-1|TRBD1|.
CASSTGTGGHNEQFF
TGCGCCAGCAGCACCGGGACAGGGGGACACAATGAGCAGTTCTTC
>TRBJ2-3|TRBV28|.|.
CASSRLGDPTSTDTQYF
TGTGCCAGCAGTCGTCTCGGGGACCCTACTAGCACAGATACGCAGTATTTT
>TRBJ1-2|TRBV9|TRBD1|.
CASSQTGEDGYTF
TGTGCCAGCAGCCAAACAGGGGAGGATGGCTACACCTTC
>TRBJ2-2|TRBV19|.|.
CASSMSGFTGELFF
TGTGCCAGTAGTATGTCGGGGTTCACTGGGGAGCTGTTTTTT
>TRBJ1-4|TRBV5-6|TRBD1|few
CASSLKGAGEKLFF
TGTGCCAGCAGCCTCAAGGGGGCAGGTGAAAAACTGTTTTTT
>TRBJ1-1|TRBV3-1/TRBV3-2|.|.
CASSLGGLGWTEAFF
TGTGCCAGCAGCCTAGGAGGTCTGGGCTGGACTGAAGCTTTCTTT
>TRBJ2-2|TRBV20-1|.|.
CSAKGNGELFF
TGCAGTGCTAAGGGGAACGGGGAGCTGTTTTTT
>TRBJ2-1|TRBV4-1|.|.
CASSQVDLLVYDEQFF
TGCGCCAGCAGCCAAGTCGACTTACTAGTTTACGATGAGCAGTTCTTC